The rows below give T cell receptor beta chains drawn from one sample of a study of T cell responses to AZD1222 COVID-19 vaccine. Profiling relied on immunoSEQ multiplex PCR, and the TCRdb table lists in-frame clones only, not all of them. The sample lists about 90,000 clones, about 87% seen once, with about 16% in the top ten. The sequencing here drew on peripheral blood, taken on day 0 of AZD1222 vaccination. These TCRs come from an adult in good health. CDR3s include the opening cysteine and the closing phenylalanine or tryptophan. The order of the fields is V gene, clone size, J gene, D gene, CDR3 protein. The D gene is left open where the match is weak. Not every row has a clone size; where given, it reads once, few, many or a size class.

TRBV5-4,-,TRBJ2-3,TRBD2,CASSLVVTSGYTHTDTQYF
TRBV6-5,-,TRBJ2-1,-,CASKTGTGVYNEQFF
TRBV24-1,-,TRBJ1-5,-,CATSGVRGDQPQHF
TRBV11-3,once,TRBJ2-1,TRBD1,CASSLGYPRGHNEQFF
TRBV6-1,-,TRBJ2-5,-,CASSKDRVGTQYF
TRBV18,once,TRBJ1-1,-,CASSPRERDPAFF
TRBV5-8,-,TRBJ2-3,TRBD1,CASSLGQGIWTDTQYF
TRBV15,-,TRBJ1-1,-,CATSRDLGARGFTEAFF
TRBV28,-,TRBJ1-5,TRBD1,CASSFTGGKSNQPQHF
TRBV28,-,TRBJ2-7,TRBD2,CASSSPSGRALWEQYF
TRBV30,once,TRBJ1-3,-,CAWSPGSTGNTIYF
TRBV5-4,-,TRBJ2-1,-,CASSLGASRSSYNEQFF
TRBV19,once,TRBJ1-6,TRBD1,CASSTDRGLSSPLHF
TRBV30,-,TRBJ1-3,-,CAWSTGSSGNTIYF
TRBV5-1,-,TRBJ2-7,-,CASSWTGASYEQYF
TRBV6-2/TRBV6-3,-,TRBJ2-7,-,CASSYGENSYEQYF
TRBV5-6,-,TRBJ1-5,-,CASKLWGPKSNQPQHF
TRBV7-9,once,TRBJ2-5,-,CASQTQETQYF
TRBV7-9,-,TRBJ2-6,-,CASSLGVSSSSGANVLTF
TRBV27,-,TRBJ1-6,-,CASSLQASSSPLHF
TRBV6-5,-,TRBJ2-1,TRBD2,CASRRLAGDHEQFF
TRBV12-3/TRBV12-4,-,TRBJ2-5,-,CASRSPLQETQYF
TRBV7-9,few,TRBJ1-2,-,CASSLFKGSGYTF
TRBV19,-,TRBJ1-2,TRBD1,CASKGRGRDYGYTF
TRBV13,-,TRBJ1-1,-,CASNSRATGTEAFF
TRBV19,-,TRBJ2-3,TRBD2,CASSKRTSGSTDTQYF
TRBV5-1,-,TRBJ1-2,-,CASSPDSGGVRGYTF
TRBV5-6,-,TRBJ1-1,-,CASSSDSYTEAFF
TRBV2,-,TRBJ2-1,TRBD1,CASSLDRSSYNEQFF
TRBV11-3,-,TRBJ2-3,-,CASSFGHWGTDTQYF
TRBV5-1,-,TRBJ2-7,TRBD2,CASSFTGTTTYEQYF
TRBV6-4,-,TRBJ2-1,-,CASSVGPSEAQFF
TRBV25-1,-,TRBJ1-2,-,CASSKGTRGYGYTF
TRBV7-9,-,TRBJ1-4,TRBD1,CASSFAGGGATEKLFF
TRBV29-1,-,TRBJ2-7,-,CSARDLYEQYF
TRBV18,-,TRBJ1-3,-,CASSPLIDSGNTIYF
TRBV18,once,TRBJ1-4,-,CASSSSYGNEKLFF
TRBV15,once,TRBJ1-2,-,CATSRGNYGYTF
TRBV19,-,TRBJ1-5,-,CASSTTGTGRQPQHF
TRBV28,-,TRBJ1-6,TRBD1,CASSFVTGRGYSPLHF
TRBV5-1,-,TRBJ2-7,-,CASSLELGEQYF
TRBV7-8,-,TRBJ2-1,TRBD2,CASSAGRAGGLLQFF